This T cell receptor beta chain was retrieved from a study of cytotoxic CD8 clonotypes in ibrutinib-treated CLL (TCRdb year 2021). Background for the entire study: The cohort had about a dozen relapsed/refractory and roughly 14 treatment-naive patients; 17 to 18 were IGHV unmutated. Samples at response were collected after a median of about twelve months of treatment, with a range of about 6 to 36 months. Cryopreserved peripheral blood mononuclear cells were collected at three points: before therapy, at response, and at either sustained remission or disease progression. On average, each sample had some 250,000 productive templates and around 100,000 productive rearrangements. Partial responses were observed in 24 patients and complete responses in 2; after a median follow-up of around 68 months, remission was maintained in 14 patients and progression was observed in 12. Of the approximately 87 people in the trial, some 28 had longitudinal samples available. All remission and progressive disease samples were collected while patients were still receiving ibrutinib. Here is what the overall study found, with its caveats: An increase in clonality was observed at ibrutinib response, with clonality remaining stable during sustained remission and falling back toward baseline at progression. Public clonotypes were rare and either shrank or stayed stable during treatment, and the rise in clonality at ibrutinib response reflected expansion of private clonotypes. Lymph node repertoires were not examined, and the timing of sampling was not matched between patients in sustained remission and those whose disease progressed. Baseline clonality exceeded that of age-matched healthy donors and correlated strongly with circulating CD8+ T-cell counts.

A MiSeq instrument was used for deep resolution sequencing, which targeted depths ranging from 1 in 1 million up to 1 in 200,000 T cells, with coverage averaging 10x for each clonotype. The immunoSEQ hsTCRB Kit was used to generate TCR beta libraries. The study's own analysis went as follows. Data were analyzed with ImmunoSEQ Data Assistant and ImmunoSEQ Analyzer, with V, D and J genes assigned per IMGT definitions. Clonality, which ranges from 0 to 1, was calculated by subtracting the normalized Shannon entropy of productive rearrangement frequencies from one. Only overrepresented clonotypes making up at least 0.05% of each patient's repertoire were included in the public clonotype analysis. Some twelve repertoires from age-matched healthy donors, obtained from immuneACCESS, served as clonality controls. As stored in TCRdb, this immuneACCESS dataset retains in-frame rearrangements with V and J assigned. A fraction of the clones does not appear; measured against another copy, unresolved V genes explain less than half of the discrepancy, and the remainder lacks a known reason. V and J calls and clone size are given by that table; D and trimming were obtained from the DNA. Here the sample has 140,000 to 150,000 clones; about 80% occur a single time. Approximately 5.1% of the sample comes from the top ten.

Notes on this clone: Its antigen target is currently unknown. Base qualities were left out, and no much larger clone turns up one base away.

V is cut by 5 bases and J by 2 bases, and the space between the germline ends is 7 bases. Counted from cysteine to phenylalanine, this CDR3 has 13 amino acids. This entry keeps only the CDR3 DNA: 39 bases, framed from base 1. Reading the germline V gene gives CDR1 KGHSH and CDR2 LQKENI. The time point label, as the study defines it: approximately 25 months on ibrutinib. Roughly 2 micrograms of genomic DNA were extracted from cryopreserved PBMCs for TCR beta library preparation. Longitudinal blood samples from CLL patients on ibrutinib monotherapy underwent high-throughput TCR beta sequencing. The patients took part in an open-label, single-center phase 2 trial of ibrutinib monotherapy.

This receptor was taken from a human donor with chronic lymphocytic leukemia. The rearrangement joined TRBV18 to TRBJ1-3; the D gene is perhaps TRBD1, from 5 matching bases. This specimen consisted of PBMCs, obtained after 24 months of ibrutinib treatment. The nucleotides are TGTGCCAGCTCAGCGGGGGCTGGAAACACCATATATTTT. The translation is CASSAGAGNTIYF.